This record looks at one T cell receptor beta chain sequence and its context. CDR3 length: 14 residues. From germline, CDR1 is SEHNR and CDR2 FQNEAQ (reference sequence). Trimming left V 3 bases short and J 0 bases short, with 6 bases between. The TCR beta repertoire was assessed by survey-level immunoSEQ sequencing. Sequenced by immunoSEQ multiplex PCR; TCRdb stores in-frame clones only, minus some. The table shows 45,000 to 60,000 clones, with 85% to 95% occurring only once. This sequence joins TRBV7-9 and TRBJ1-5; perhaps TRBD1 as D (5 bases). What was sequenced was PBMCs. The source of this sequence is a man aged 40-49 years with rheumatoid arthritis. This CDR3 is CASSLGVSNQPQHF. Here the CDR3 DNA reads TGTGCCAGCAGCTTGGGGGTTAGCAATCAGCCCCAGCATTTT. Looking up the rest from reference TRBV7-9 and TRBJ1-5 gives the full variable domain: DTGVSQNPRHKITKRGQNVTFRCDPISEHNRLYWYRQTLGQGPEFLTYFQNEAQLEKSRLLSDRFSAERPKGSFSTLEIQRTEQGDSAMYLCASSLGVSNQPQHFGDGTRLSIL.